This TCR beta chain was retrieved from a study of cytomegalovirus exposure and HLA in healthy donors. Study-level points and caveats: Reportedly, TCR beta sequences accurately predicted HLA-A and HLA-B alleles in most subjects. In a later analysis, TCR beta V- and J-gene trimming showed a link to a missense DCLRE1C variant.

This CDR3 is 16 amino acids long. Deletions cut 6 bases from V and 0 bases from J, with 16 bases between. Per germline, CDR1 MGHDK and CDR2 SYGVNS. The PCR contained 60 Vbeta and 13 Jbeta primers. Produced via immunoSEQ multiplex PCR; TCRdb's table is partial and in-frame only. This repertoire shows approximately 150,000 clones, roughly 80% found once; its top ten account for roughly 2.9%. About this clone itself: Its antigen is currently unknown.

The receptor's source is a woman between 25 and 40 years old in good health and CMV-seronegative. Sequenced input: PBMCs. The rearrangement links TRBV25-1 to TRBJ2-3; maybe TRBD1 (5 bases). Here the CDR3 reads CASSQKGHLSTDTQYF. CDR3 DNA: TGTGCCAGCAGCCAGAAAGGACACCTTAGCACAGATACGCAGTATTTT. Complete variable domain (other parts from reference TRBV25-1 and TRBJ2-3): EADIYQTPRYLVIGTGKKITLECSQTMGHDKMYWYQQDPGMELHLIHYSYGVNSTEKGDLSSESTVSRIRTEHFPLTLESARPSHTSQYLCASSQKGHLSTDTQYFGPGTRLTVL.